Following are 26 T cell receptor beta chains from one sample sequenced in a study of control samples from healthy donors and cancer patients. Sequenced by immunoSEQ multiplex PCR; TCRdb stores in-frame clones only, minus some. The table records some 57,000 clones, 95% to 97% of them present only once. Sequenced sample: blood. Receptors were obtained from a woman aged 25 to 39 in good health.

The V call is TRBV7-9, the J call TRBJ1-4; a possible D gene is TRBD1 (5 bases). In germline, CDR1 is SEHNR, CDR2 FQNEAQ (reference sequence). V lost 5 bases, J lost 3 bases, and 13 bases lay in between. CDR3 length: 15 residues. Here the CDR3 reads CASSMGDSSNEKLFF. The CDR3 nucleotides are TGTGCCAGCAGCATGGGGGATTCGTCTAATGAAAAACTGTTTTTT. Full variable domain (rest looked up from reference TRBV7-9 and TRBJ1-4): DTGVSQNPRHKITKRGQNVTFRCDPISEHNRLYWYRQTLGQGPEFLTYFQNEAQLEKSRLLSDRFSAERPKGSFSTLEIQRTEQGDSAMYLCASSMGDSSNEKLFFGSGTQLSVL.

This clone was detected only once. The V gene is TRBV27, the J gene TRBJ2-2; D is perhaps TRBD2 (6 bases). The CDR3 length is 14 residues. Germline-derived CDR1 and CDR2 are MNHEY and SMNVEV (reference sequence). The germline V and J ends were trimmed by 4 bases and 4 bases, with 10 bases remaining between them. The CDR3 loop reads CASSSGLSTGELFF. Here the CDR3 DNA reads TGTGCCAGCAGTTCGGGACTTTCCACCGGGGAGCTGTTTTTT.

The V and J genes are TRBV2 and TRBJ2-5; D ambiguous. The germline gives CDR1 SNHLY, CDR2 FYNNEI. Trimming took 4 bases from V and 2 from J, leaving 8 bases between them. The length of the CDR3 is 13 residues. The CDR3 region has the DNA TGTGCCAGCAGTGGGTCAGGACAAGAGACCCAGTACTTC. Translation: CASSGSGQETQYF.

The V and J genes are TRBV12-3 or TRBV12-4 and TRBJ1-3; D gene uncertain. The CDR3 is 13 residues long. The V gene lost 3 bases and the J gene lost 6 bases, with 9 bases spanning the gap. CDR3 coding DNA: TGTGCCAGCAGTTTCAGCTTCCCAAACACCATATATTTT. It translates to CASSFSFPNTIYF.

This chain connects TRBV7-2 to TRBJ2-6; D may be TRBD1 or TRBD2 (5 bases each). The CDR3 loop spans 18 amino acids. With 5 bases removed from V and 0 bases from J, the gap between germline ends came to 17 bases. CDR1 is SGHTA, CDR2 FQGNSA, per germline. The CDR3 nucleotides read TGTGCCAGCAGCCCCGTCGGGACGGACGCCTCTGGGGCCAACGTCCTGACTTTC. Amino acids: CASSPVGTDASGANVLTF.

CDR3 in amino acids: CASSTQVLEQYF. The CDR3 coding sequence is TGTGCCAGCAGTACGCAAGTACTCGAGCAGTACTTC. The chain employs TRBV6-5 and TRBJ2-7; D unclear. The V end was cut by 5 bases, the J end by 6 bases, with 11 bases between. CDR1 is MNHEY and CDR2 is SVGAGI in the germline V gene. The CDR3 runs to 12 residues.

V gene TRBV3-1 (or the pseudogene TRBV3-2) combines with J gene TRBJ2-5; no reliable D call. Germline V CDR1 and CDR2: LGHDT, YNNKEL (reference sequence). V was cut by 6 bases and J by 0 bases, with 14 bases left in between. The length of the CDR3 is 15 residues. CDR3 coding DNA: TGTGCCAGCAGTTATTCTCAATTGTACCAAGAGACCCAGTACTTC. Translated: CASSYSQLYQETQYF.

The CDR3 coding sequence is TGTGCCAGCAGCTGGGACATTAATCAGCCCCAGCATTTT. Translating gives CASSWDINQPQHF. The rearrangement links TRBV11-1 to TRBJ1-5, with D perhaps matching TRBD1 (6 bases). In germline, CDR1 is SGHAT, CDR2 FQDESV (reference sequence). This CDR3 spans 13 amino acids. V dropped 4 bases and J dropped 4 bases, with 8 bases sitting between them.

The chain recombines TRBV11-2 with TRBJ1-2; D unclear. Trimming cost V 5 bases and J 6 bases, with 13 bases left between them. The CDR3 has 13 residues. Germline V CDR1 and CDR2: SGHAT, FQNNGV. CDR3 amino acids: CASSPFPEHGYTF. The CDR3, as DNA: TGTGCCAGCAGCCCCTTCCCTGAGCATGGCTACACCTTC.

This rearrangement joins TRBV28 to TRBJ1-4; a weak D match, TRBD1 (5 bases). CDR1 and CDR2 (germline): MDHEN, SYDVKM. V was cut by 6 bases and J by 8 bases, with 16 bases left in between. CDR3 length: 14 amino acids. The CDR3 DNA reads TGTGCCAGCAGCCCTACGGGGGTGGGGGAAAAACTGTTTTTT. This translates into CASSPTGVGEKLFF.

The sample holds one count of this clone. CDR3 nucleotide sequence: TGTGCCAGCAGCTTAGTGGCGGGCTATAATTCACCCCTCCACTTT. It translates to CASSLVAGYNSPLHF. This chain joins TRBV7-2 and TRBJ1-6; no clear D gene. The CDR3 totals 15 residues. V lost 1 base, J lost 3 bases, and 7 bases lay in between. CDR1 and CDR2 (germline): SGHTA, FQGNSA.

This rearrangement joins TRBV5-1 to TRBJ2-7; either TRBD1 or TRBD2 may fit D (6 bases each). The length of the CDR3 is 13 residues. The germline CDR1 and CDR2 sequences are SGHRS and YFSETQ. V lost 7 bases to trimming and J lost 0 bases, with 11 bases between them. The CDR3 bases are TGCGCCAGCCGGGGGCCGGACTCCTACGAGCAGTACTTC. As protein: CASRGPDSYEQYF.

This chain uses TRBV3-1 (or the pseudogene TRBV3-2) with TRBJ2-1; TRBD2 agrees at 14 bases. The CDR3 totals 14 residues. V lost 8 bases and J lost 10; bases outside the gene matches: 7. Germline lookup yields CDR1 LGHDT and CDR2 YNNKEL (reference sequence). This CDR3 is CASSGLAGVEEQFF. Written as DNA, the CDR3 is TGTGCCAGCTCGGGACTAGCGGGAGTCGAAGAGCAGTTCTTC.

The CDR3 DNA is TGCGCCAGCAGCAAACAGGGGGTAGCCAAAAACATTCAGTACTTC. This translates into CASSKQGVAKNIQYF. The chain carries TRBV5-1 and TRBJ2-4; TRBD1 agrees at 8 bases. This CDR3 has 15 residues. Germline trimming cut 4 bases from V and 0 bases from J; bases unmatched to any gene: 3. Looked up from germline, CDR1 is SGHRS and CDR2 is YFSETQ.

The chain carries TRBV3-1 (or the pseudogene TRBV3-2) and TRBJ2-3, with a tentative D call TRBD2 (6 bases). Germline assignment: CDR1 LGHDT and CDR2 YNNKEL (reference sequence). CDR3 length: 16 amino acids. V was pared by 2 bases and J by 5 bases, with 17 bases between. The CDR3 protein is CASSQRPGRIVDTQYF. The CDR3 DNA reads TGTGCCAGCAGCCAACGCCCCGGGAGAATCGTAGATACGCAGTATTTT.

CDR3 bases: TGTGCCAGCAGCCAAGGTCGCGGCAAGAACACTGAAGCTTTCTTT. Amino acids: CASSQGRGKNTEAFF. The chain combines TRBV14 with TRBJ1-1; D gene ambiguous. Per germline, CDR1 SGHDN and CDR2 FVKESK. The CDR3 extends over 15 amino acids. V was trimmed by 1 base and J by 1 base, leaving 10 bases between them.

The CDR3 bases are TGTGCCAGTAGACGAGCGGGGGGCACCGGGGAGCTGTTTTTT. Amino acid sequence: CASRRAGGTGELFF. This chain joins TRBV19 and TRBJ2-2, with 9 bases that match TRBD2. The J segment lost 4 bases and the V segment lost 6 bases, leaving 3 bases of the junction unmatched. This CDR3 contains 14 residues. From germline, CDR1 is LNHDA and CDR2 SQIVND (reference sequence).

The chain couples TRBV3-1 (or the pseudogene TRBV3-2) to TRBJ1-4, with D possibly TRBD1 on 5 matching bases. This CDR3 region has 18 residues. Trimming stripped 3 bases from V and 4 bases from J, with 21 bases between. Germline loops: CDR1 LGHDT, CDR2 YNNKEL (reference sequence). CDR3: CASSHKSGGGKINEKLFF. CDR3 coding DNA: TGTGCCAGCAGCCATAAGAGTGGCGGGGGGAAAATTAATGAAAAACTGTTTTTT.

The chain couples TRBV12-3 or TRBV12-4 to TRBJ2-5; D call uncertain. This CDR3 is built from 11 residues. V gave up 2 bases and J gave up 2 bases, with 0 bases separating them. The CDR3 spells CASSLQETQYF. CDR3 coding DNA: TGTGCCAGCAGTTTACAAGAGACCCAGTACTTC.

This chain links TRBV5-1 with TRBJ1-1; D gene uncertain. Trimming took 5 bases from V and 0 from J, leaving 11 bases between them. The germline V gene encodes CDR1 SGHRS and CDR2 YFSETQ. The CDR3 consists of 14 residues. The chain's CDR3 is CASRPDGLNTEAFF. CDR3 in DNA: TGCGCCAGCAGACCCGACGGACTGAACACTGAAGCTTTCTTT.

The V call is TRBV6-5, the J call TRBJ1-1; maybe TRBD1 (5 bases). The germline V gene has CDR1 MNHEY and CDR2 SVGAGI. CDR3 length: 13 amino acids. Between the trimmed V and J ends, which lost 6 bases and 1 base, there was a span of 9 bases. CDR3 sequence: CASRKGRNTEAFF. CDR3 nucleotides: TGTGCCAGCAGGAAGGGGAGGAACACTGAAGCTTTCTTT.

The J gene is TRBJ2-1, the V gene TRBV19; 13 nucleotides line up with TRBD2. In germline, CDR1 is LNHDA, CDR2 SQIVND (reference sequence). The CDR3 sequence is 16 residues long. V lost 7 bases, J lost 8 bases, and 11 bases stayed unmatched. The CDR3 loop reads CASNTLTSGRADEQFF. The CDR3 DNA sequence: TGTGCCAGTAATACCCTAACTAGCGGGAGGGCCGATGAGCAGTTCTTC.

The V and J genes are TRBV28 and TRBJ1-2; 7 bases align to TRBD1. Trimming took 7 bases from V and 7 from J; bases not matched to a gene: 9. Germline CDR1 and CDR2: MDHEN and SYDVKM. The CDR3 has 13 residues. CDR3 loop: CASTDRQGGGYTF. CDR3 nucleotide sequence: TGTGCCAGCACCGACCGGCAGGGGGGTGGCTACACCTTC.

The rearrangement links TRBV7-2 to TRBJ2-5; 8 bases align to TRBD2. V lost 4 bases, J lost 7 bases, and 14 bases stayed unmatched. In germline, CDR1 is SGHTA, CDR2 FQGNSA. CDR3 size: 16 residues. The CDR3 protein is CASSSISGTSGVTQYF. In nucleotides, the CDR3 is TGTGCCAGCAGCTCCATTTCCGGGACTAGTGGGGTGACCCAGTACTTC.

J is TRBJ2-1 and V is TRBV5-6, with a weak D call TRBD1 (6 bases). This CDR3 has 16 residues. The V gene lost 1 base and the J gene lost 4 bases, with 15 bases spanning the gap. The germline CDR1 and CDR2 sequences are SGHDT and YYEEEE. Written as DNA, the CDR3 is TGTGCCAGCAGCTTGATAACAGGGAGTGGATACAATGAGCAGTTCTTC. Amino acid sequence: CASSLITGSGYNEQFF.

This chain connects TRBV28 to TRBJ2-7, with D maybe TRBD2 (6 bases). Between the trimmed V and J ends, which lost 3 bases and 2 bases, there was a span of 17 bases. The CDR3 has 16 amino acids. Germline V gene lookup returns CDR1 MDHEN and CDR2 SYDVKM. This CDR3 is CASSFRRGTRAYEQYF. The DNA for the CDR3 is TGTGCCAGCAGTTTCCGTCGGGGGACTCGCGCCTACGAGCAGTACTTC.